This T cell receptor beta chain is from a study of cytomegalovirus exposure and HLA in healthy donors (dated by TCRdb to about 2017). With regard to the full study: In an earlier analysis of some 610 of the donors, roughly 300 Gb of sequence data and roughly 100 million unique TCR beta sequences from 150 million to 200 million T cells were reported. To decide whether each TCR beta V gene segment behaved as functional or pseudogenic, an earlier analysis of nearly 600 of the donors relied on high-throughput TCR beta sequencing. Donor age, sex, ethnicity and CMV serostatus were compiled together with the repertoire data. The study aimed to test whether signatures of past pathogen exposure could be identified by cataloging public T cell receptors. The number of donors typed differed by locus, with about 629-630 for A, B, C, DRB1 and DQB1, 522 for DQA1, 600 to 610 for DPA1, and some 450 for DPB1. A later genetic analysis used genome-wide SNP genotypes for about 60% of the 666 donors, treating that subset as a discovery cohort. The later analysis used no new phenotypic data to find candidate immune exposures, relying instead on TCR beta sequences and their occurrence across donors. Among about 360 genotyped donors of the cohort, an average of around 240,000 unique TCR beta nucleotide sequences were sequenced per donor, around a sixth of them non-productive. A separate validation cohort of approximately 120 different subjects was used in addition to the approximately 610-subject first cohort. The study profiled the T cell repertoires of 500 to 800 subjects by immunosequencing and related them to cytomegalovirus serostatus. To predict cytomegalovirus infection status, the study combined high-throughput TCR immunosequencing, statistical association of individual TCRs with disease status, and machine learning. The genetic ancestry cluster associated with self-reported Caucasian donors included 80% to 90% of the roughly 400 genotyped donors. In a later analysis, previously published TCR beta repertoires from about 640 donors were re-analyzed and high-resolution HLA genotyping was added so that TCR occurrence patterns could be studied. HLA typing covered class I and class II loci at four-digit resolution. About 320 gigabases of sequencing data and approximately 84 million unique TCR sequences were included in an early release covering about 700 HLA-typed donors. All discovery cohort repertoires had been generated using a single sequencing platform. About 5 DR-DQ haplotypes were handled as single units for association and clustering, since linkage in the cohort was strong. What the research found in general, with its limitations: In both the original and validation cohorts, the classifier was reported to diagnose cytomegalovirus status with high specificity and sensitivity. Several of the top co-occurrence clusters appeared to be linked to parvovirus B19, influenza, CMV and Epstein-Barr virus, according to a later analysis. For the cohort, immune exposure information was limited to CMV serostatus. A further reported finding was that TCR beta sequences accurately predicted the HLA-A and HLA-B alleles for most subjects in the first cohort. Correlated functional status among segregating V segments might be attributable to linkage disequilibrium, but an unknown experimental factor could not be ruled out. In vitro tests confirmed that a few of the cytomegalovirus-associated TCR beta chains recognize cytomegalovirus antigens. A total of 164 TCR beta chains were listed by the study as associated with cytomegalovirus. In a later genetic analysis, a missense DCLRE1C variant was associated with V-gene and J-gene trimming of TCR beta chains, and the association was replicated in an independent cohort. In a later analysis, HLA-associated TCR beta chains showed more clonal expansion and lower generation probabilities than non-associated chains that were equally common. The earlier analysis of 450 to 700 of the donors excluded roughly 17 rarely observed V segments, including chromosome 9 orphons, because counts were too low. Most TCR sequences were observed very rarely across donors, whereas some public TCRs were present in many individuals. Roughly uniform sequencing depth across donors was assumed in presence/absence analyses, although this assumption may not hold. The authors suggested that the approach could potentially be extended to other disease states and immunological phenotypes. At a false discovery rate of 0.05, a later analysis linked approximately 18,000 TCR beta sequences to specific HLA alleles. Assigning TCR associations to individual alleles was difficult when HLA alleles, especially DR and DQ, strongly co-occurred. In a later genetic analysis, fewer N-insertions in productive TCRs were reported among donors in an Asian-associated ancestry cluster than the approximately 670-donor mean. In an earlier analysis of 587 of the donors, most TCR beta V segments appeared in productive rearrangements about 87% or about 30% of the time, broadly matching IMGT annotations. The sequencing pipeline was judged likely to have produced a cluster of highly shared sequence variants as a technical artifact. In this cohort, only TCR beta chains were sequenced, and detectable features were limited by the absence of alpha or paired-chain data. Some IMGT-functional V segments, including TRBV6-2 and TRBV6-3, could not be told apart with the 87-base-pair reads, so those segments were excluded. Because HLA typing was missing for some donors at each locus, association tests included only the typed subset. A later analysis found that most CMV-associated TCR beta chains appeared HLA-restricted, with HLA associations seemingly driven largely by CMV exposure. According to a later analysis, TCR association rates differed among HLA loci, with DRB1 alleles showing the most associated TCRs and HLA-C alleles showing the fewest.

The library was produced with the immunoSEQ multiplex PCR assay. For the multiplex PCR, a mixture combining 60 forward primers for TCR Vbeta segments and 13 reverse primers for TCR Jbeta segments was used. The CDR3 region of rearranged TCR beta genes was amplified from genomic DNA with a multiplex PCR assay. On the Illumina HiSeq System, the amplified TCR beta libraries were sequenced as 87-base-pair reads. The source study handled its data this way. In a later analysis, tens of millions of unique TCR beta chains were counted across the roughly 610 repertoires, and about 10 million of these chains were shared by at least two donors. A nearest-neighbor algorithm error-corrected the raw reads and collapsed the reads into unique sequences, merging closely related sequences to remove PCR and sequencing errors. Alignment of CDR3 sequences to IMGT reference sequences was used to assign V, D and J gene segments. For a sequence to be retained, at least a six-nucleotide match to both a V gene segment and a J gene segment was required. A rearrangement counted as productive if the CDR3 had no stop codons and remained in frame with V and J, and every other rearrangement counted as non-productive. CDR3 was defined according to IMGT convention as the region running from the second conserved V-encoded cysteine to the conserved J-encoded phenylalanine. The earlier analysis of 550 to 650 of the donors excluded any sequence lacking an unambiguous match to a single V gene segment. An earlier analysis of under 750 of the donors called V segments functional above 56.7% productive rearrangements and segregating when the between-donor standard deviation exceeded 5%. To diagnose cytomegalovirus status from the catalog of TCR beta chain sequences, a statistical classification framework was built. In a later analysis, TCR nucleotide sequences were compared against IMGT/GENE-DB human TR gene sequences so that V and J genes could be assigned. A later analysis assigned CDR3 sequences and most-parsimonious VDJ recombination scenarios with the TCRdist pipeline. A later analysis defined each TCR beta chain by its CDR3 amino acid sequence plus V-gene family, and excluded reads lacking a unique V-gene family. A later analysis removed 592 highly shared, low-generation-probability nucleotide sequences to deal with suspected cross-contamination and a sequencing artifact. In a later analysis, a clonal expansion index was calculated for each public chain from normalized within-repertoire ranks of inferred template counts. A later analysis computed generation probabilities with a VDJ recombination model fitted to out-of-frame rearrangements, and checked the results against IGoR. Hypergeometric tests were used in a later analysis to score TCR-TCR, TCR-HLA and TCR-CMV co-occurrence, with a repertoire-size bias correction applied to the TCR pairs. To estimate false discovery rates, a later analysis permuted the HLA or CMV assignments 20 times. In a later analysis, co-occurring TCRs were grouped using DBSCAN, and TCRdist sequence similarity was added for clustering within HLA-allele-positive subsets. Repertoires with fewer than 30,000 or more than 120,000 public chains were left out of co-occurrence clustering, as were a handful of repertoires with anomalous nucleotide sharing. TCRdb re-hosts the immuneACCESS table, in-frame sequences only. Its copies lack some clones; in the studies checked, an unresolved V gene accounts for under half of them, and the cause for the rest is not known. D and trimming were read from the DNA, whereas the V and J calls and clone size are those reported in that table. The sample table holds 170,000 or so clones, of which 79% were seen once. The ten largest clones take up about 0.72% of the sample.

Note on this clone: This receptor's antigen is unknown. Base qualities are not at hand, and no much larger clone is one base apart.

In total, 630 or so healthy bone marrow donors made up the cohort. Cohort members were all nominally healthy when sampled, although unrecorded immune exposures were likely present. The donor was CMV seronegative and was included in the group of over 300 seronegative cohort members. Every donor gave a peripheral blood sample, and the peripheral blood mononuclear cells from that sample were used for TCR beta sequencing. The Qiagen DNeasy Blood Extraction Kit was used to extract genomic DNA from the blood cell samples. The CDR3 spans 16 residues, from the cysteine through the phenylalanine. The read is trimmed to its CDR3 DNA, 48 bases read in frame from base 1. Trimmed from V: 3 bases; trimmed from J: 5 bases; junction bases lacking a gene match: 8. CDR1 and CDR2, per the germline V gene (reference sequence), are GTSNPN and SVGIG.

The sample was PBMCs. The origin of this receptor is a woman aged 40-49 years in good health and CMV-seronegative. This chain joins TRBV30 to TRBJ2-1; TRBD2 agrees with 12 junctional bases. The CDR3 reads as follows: CAWSEFLAGGNNEQFF. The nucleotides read TGTGCCTGGAGCGAATTCCTAGCGGGGGGGAACAATGAGCAGTTCTTC.